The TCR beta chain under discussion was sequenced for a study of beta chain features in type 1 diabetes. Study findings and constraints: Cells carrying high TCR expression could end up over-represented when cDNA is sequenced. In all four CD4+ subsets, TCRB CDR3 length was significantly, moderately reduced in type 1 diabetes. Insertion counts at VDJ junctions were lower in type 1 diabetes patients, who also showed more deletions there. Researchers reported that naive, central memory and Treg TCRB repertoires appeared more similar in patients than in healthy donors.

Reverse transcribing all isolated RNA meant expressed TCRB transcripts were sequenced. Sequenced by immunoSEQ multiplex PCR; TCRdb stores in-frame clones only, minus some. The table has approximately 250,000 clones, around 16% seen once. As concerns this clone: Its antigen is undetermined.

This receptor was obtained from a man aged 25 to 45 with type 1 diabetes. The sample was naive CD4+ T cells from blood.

The CDR3, as DNA: TGTGCCAGCAGCAATGGAACCCGACTAGTTTACTTC. This translates into CASSNGTRLVYF. The rearrangement uses TRBV21-1 and TRBJ2-5; TRBD2 is taken as the D call from the table, unchecked against the DNA. TRBV21-1 is described as a pseudogene. The CDR3 is 12 amino acids.